The source of this T cell receptor beta chain is a study of blood T cell repertoires in COVID-19 (dated by TCRdb to the early 2020s). Study-level background: The collaborator samples originated in the United States, Italy and Spain and spanned the acute and convalescent phases of COVID-19. The prospective study material was composed of cDNA or gDNA derived from T cells, B-cell-depleted T cells, or PBMCs. The dataset comprised deeply sampled blood TCRbeta repertoires from subjects exposed to, actively infected with, or recovered from COVID-19. The repertoires were released in a freely available public database meant as a resource for research on the immune response to SARS-CoV-2. Samples came from the ongoing ImmuneRACE study (first 160 participants) plus 1,254 subjects from 6 global collaborators. Nearly every sample came with metadata listing a de-identified subject ID, COVID-19 status, age in years and sex. Where available, HLA class I and class II types were obtained from metadata supplied by the sample provider rather than from assay-based typing.

The immunoSEQ Assay, a bias-controlled multiplex PCR, was used to amplify TCRbeta CDR3 regions from genomic DNA. In the source study's methods: The number of nucleated cells in each sample was estimated by amplification of reference gene primers within the assay. Sequence reads were collapsed and filtered to measure the absolute abundance of every unique TCRbeta CDR3 rearrangement. Productive Simpson clonality was computed per sample as the square root of Simpson's diversity index over productive rearrangements. Entries here come from immuneACCESS through TCRdb and include only in-frame sequences with V and J called. Some clones fail to appear in such tables; in the studies checked, an unresolved V gene covers under half of the shortfall, and the cause of the remainder is unknown. That table gives V, J and clone size, and the DNA gave D and trimming. In this sample the table shows about 12,000 clones, around 70% of which occur a single time. Roughly 9.1% of the sample goes to the ten largest clones.

One collaborating source in Seattle enrolled patients during active infection and followed them longitudinally through the course of disease. The collaborating institutions used their own protocols to collect whole blood in K2EDTA tubes. For TCRbeta analysis, collaborators shipped samples as frozen whole blood, isolated PBMCs, or DNA extracted from either of those sample types. About this clone: Its antigen remains unidentified. Qualities for individual bases were not recorded, and no much larger clone is one base off.

For CDR1 and CDR2, the germline V gene lists MNHEY and SVGEGT. Inclusive of the bounding cysteine and phenylalanine, the CDR3 is 15 residues long. The read is trimmed to its CDR3 DNA, 45 bases read in frame from base 1. V was cut back by 3 bases and J by 4 bases, leaving a gap of 13 bases between them. What the authors observed across the whole study: The amount of clinical and demographic metadata varied by source and participant and was provided uncurated.

The receptor was isolated from a man between 60 and 75 years old with COVID-19, enrolled during active disease. The rearrangement combines TRBV6-2 or TRBV6-3 with TRBJ1-5, and the D gene may be TRBD1, 5 bases matching. The specimen sequenced was peripheral blood. The CDR3 has the sequence CASSYWAGSNQPQHF. The DNA reads as follows: TGTGCCAGCAGTTATTGGGCAGGGTCAAATCAGCCCCAGCATTTT.